These 3 T cell receptor beta chains were sequenced from one sample in a study of CD8+CD57+ T cells in acquired aplastic anemia. Genomic DNA templated the TCR beta VDJ and CDR3 profiling. TCRdb re-called the reads with MiXCR, one entry per CDR3 protein. Found here are hundreds of thousands of distinct CDR3 sequences, 40% to 50% of them singletons; the top ten hold approximately 7.8%. Patients picked for sequencing had shown CD8+CD57+ cell expansion detected by flow cytometry. Input material: sorted CD4+, CD8+, or CD8+CD57+ T cells (not recorded which) from PBMCs. The receptors come from a human donor with aplastic anemia.

The chain joins TRBV2 to TRBJ2-5; D is possibly TRBD2 (7 bases). CDR3 size: 14 residues. In germline, CDR1 is SNHLY, CDR2 FYNNEI. V gave up 6 bases and J gave up 5 bases, with 16 bases separating them. The CDR3 nucleotides read TGTGCCAGCAGCTCCCGGGGGGCGGGTGAGACCCAGTACTTC. Protein: CASSSRGAGETQYF. The whole variable domain, filled in from reference TRBV2 and TRBJ2-5, reads EPEVTQTPSHQVTQMGQEVILRCVPISNHLYFYWYRQILGQKVEFLVSFYNNEISEKSEIFDDQFSVERPDGSNFTLKIRSTKLEDSAMYFCASSSRGAGETQYFGPGTRLLVL.

There are a few counts of this clonotype. The chain carries TRBV28 and TRBJ1-4; 7 bases match TRBD1. CDR3 length: 15 amino acids. V lost 5 bases to trimming and J lost 4 bases; unmatched junction nucleotides: 7. CDR1 is MDHEN, CDR2 SYDVKM, per germline. CDR3 DNA: TGTGCCAGCAGTCCACACAGGGGCCTTAATGAAAAACTGTTTTTT. The encoded protein is CASSPHRGLNEKLFF.

V gene TRBV28 combines with J gene TRBJ1-1; perhaps TRBD1 as D (5 bases). Germline V gives CDR1 MDHEN, CDR2 SYDVKM. This CDR3 comprises 15 residues. Trimming shortened V by 8 bases and J by 0 bases, and 16 bases separated the two germline ends. CDR3 bases: TGTGCCAGCGAGAAAGGAAGGGGCTTGAACACTGAAGCTTTCTTT. Its protein product is CASEKGRGLNTEAFF.